The rows below give T cell receptor beta chains drawn from one sample of a study of T cell repertoires in cytomegalovirus infection. TCRdb ran MiXCR on the reads and lists one entry per CDR3 protein. The profile shows about 360,000 distinct CDR3 sequences, around a sixth of them singletons. The sample taken for sequencing was PBMCs. These TCRs come from a human donor in good health (CMV status not recorded). Some clones in this sample may be carry-over from other donors' samples. Both conserved end residues are part of each CDR3. D genes are given only for firm matches. A clone size is listed for some rows: how often the clone was seen (once, few, many), or a class if it is expanded.

clone_size	j_call	v_call	d_call	cdr3_nt	cdr3_aa
many	TRBJ1-2	TRBV20-1	-	TGCAGTGCTGCGGCTAACTATGGCTACACCTTC	CSAAANYGYTF
-	TRBJ2-1	TRBV4-1	-	TGCGCCAGCAGCCAAGATAAGGGGCTCCACAATGAGCAGTTCTTC	CASSQDKGLHNEQFF
-	TRBJ2-1	TRBV2	-	TGTGCCAGCAGTGACAGGACGTCCTACAATGAGCAGTTCTTC	CASSDRTSYNEQFF
-	TRBJ2-1	TRBV7-8	-	TGTGCCAGCAGCAAGTTCCCCCTCAATGAGCAGTTCTTC	CASSKFPLNEQFF
-	TRBJ2-1	TRBV20-1	-	TGCAGTGCTACAGGACAGCCCAATGAGCAGTTCTTC	CSATGQPNEQFF
many	TRBJ2-7	TRBV7-9	TRBD1	TGTGCCAGCAGCTCACCCGACAGGGGCGAGTACGAGCAGTACTTC	CASSSPDRGEYEQYF
many	TRBJ2-5	TRBV11-2	-	TGTGCCAGCAGCTTTGCCCCGGAGGAGACCCAGTACTTC	CASSFAPEETQYF
-	TRBJ1-1	TRBV28	-	TGTGCCAGCATCAGGGGCAGGGAGAACACTGAAGCTTTCTTT	CASIRGRENTEAFF
many	TRBJ2-7	TRBV7-9	TRBD2	TGTGCCATTACCAAGTCCTCGGGGGGTCGCGAGCAGTACTTC	CAITKSSGGREQYF
-	TRBJ1-1	TRBV6-1	-	TGTGCCAGCACCCGATTGCGGGGGATTAATGAAGCTTTCTTT	CASTRLRGINEAFF
-	TRBJ1-4	TRBV4-1	-	TGCGCCAGCAGCCCACAGCCGGGTGGAGAAAAACTGTTTTTT	CASSPQPGGEKLFF
few	TRBJ1-6	TRBV27	-	TGTGCCAGCAGTTTAGAGTGGAATTCACCCCTCCACTTT	CASSLEWNSPLHF
few	TRBJ1-6	TRBV12-3/TRBV12-4	-	TGTGCCAGCAGCTCCCGGGAAAATTCACCCCTCCACTTT	CASSSRENSPLHF
-	TRBJ1-6	TRBV11-2	-	TGTGCCAGCAGCTCAATGCTTAGTCGTTCACCCCTCCACTTT	CASSSMLSRSPLHF
-	TRBJ1-2	TRBV5-4	TRBD1	TGTGCCAGCTCCGGGACAGGGGTTTATGGCTACACCTTC	CASSGTGVYGYTF
-	TRBJ2-1	TRBV20-1	-	TGCAGTGCTAGAGTCGGTGGTGGAGGACAGCAGTTCTTC	CSARVGGGGQQFF
many	TRBJ1-5	TRBV7-8	-	TGTGCCAGCAGCTCCCGACAGAGCAATCAGCCCCAGCATTTT	CASSSRQSNQPQHF
many	TRBJ2-1	TRBV6-5	TRBD2	TGTGCCAGCAGACTCGGACTAGCGGGGGTTGAGCAGTTCTTC	CASRLGLAGVEQFF
many	TRBJ1-3	TRBV7-2	TRBD1	TGTGCCAGCAGGCCAACCGGGACAGCAGGAAACACCATATATTTT	CASRPTGTAGNTIYF
few	TRBJ2-1	TRBV29-1	TRBD2	TGCAGCGTTGCCCCTAGCGGCAATGAGCAGTTCTTC	CSVAPSGNEQFF
-	TRBJ2-3	TRBV7-9	TRBD2	TGTGCCAGCAGCTTATCGGCGAGCGGGAGATCAGATACGCAGTATTTT	CASSLSASGRSDTQYF
-	TRBJ2-5	TRBV3-1	-	TGTGCCAGCAGCCAAGTGTCGGCCCAAGCGGTAAGAGACACCCAGTACTTC	CASSQVSAQAVRDTQYF
few	TRBJ1-1	TRBV7-2	-	TGTGCCAGCAGCCGGGGGTTACAGGGTATGAACACTGAAGCTTTCTTT	CASSRGLQGMNTEAFF
many	TRBJ2-3	TRBV7-2	TRBD2	TGTGCCAGCAGCTTAGCGCTCCTAGCGGGGGAGGGGGATACGCAGTATTTT	CASSLALLAGEGDTQYF
few	TRBJ2-2	TRBV7-6	TRBD2	TGTGCCAGCAGCTCGCCCAGCGGGGGTGCCTTCAACACCGGGGAGCTGTTTTTT	CASSSPSGGAFNTGELFF
many	TRBJ2-1	TRBV19	-	TGTGCCAGTAGTTTAGAGGGGAACAATGAGCAGTTCTTC	CASSLEGNNEQFF
-	TRBJ1-5	TRBV7-9	-	TGTGCCAGCAGCTTGCGTCCGAATCAGCCCCAGCATTTT	CASSLRPNQPQHF
many	TRBJ2-3	TRBV24-1	-	TGTGCCACCAGTGAGAGTAACACAGATACGCAGTATTTT	CATSESNTDTQYF
few	TRBJ2-1	TRBV6-2/TRBV6-3	-	TGTGCCAGCAGTACCCGAGGCGGAGTGATCGATGAGCAGTTCTTC	CASSTRGGVIDEQFF
many	TRBJ2-1	TRBV7-2	-	TGTGCCAGCAGCTTATCGTGGGTCTCCTACAATGAGCAGTTCTTC	CASSLSWVSYNEQFF